These 32 T cell receptor beta chains were sequenced from one sample in a study of memory B cells and T cells in multiple sclerosis. Here immunoSEQ multiplex PCR was the method, and the copy in TCRdb shows in-frame clones only, minus some. The sample has over 35,000 clones; over 75% are singletons. After stimulus-free culture, autoproliferating CFSE-dim and non-proliferating CFSE-high T cells were sequenced separately. Replicate wells were pooled after approximately seven days of stimulus-free culture of around 54 million CFSE-labeled PBMCs. Antigens for these TCRs are unknown. Material: PBMCs from blood kept in culture. Receptors were obtained from a human donor with multiple sclerosis.

The chain couples TRBV25-1 to TRBJ1-6; D not certain. Germline loops: CDR1 MGHDK, CDR2 SYGVNS. CDR3 length: 14 amino acids. The V end was cut by 4 bases, the J end by 10 bases, with 14 bases between. CDR3 sequence reads: CASSVGPYESPLHF. For the CDR3, the DNA is TGTGCCAGCAGTGTTGGTCCTTATGAGTCACCCCTCCACTTT.

The chain links TRBV4-3 to TRBJ1-1, with D tentatively TRBD1 (6 bases). V lost 0 bases and J lost 5, with 10 bases in between. CDR3 length: 14 amino acids. CDR1 and CDR2 from the germline V gene are LGHNA and YSLEER. CDR3 sequence (DNA): TGCGCCAGCAGCCAAGACACAGGGAGGACTGAAGCTTTCTTT. It is translated as CASSQDTGRTEAFF.

CDR3 sequence: CASFCSQLLAKNIQYF. CDR3 DNA: TGTGCCAGCTTTTGTTCTCAGCTCCTAGCCAAAAACATTCAGTACTTC. The chain joins TRBV6-4 to TRBJ2-4; D remains unclear. This CDR3 has 16 residues. Germline assignment: CDR1 MRHNA and CDR2 SNTAGT. Trimming removed 8 bases from V and 0 bases from J, with 17 bases in between.

This clone occurred a few times. The rearrangement joins TRBV5-1 to TRBJ2-7; D ambiguous. Germline CDR1 SGHRS, CDR2 YFSETQ. V lost 0 bases, J lost 3 bases, and 4 bases lay in between. The CDR3 extends over 12 amino acids. Here the CDR3 DNA reads TGCGCCAGCAGCTTGGACAACTACGAGCAGTACTTC. The encoded protein is CASSLDNYEQYF.

V is TRBV10-2 and J is TRBJ1-2; 7 bases match TRBD1. Germline assignment: CDR1 WSHSY and CDR2 SAAADI. The CDR3 extends over 15 amino acids. J was trimmed by 8 bases and V by 8 bases; bases with no gene match: 17. The CDR3 DNA reads as TGCGCCAGCTCCGACCGGCGCGACAGGGAAGGAGGCTACACCTTC. The encoded protein is CASSDRRDREGGYTF.

This chain uses TRBV7-2 with TRBJ1-2; D call uncertain. The germline CDR1 and CDR2 sequences are SGHTA and FQGNSA. The V and J ends lost 0 bases and 4 bases respectively, with 12 bases between them. This CDR3 has 15 residues. The CDR3 DNA follows: TGTGCCAGCAGCTTAGCCCCCACCGTGGGCTATGGCTACACCTTC. This codes for CASSLAPTVGYGYTF.

This chain joins TRBV14 and TRBJ2-7; possible D gene TRBD2, 6 bases. V lost 4 bases and J lost 5, with 12 bases in between. Germline CDR1 is SGHDN and CDR2 is FVKESK. The CDR3 is made up of 13 amino acids. Here the CDR3 DNA reads TGTGCCAGCAGCCGGTACGGACTAAACGAGCAGTACTTC. It specifies CASSRYGLNEQYF.

The chain combines TRBV5-6 with TRBJ2-5; D is uncertain. The CDR3 extends over 14 amino acids. From germline, CDR1 is SGHDT and CDR2 YYEEEE. V was clipped by 4 bases and J by 5 bases, with 15 bases between them. The CDR3 DNA is TGTGCCAGCAGCCGTCGTGTTGGGCGGGAGACCCAGTACTTC. This sequence encodes CASSRRVGRETQYF. The whole variable domain, remainder taken from reference TRBV5-6 and TRBJ2-5, is DAGVTQSPTHLIKTRGQQVTLRCSPKSGHDTVSWYQQALGQGPQFIFQYYEEEERQRGNFPDRFSGHQFPNYSSELNVNALLLGDSALYLCASSRRVGRETQYFGPGTRLLVL.

V and J are TRBV4-1 and TRBJ1-2; D is perhaps TRBD1 (5 bases). CDR3 size: 13 residues. Germline V CDR1 and CDR2: MGHRA, YSYEKL. V lost 0 bases and J lost 5, with 7 bases in between. CDR3 DNA: TGCGCCAGCAGCCAAGACAGGGAGTATGGCTACACCTTC. It encodes CASSQDREYGYTF.

The genes are TRBV5-1 and TRBJ2-2; tentatively, D is TRBD1 (5 bases). This CDR3 is 16 amino acids long. Germline V gene data show CDR1 as SGHRS and CDR2 as YFSETQ. Trimming left V 1 base short and J 4 bases short, with 14 bases between. This chain's CDR3 is CASSLTRAIGTGELFF. For the CDR3, the DNA is TGCGCCAGCAGCTTGACCAGGGCGATCGGCACCGGGGAGCTGTTTTTT.

The J gene is TRBJ2-5, the V gene TRBV11-2; 7 bases map to TRBD2. The CDR3 is made up of 14 amino acids. Germline-derived CDR1 and CDR2 are SGHAT and FQNNGV. V was pared by 4 bases and J by 1 base, with 3 bases of the junction left unmatched. The CDR3 region has the DNA TGTGCCAGCAGCTCTCCTAGCGGCCAAGAGACCCAGTACTTC. Amino acid sequence: CASSSPSGQETQYF.

This chain joins TRBV29-1 and TRBJ1-1; TRBD1 might be the D (5 bases). Germline loops: CDR1 SQVTM, CDR2 ANQGSEA. The CDR3 covers 11 residues. V was pared by 7 bases and J by 0 bases, with 6 bases between. In DNA form, the CDR3 reads TGCAGCGGGGACCTGAACACTGAAGCTTTCTTT. It translates to CSGDLNTEAFF.

This clone is medium-sized in the sample. V and J are TRBV7-2 and TRBJ2-6; no firm D call. The germline gives CDR1 SGHTA, CDR2 FQGNSA. The V end was cut by 3 bases, the J end by 4 bases, with 7 bases between. The CDR3 totals 14 residues. CDR3 residues: CASSLVTGANVLTF. The CDR3, as DNA: TGTGCCAGCAGCTTGGTCACCGGGGCCAACGTCCTGACTTTC.

V and J are TRBV30 and TRBJ2-7; D could derive from TRBD1 or TRBD2 (5 bases each). This CDR3 has 13 amino acids. V was shortened by 5 bases and J by 5 bases, with 16 bases between the two germline ends. Germline V gene sequence: CDR1 GTSNPN, CDR2 SVGIG (reference sequence). The CDR3 DNA reads as TGTGCCTGGGGGGACGGCGTTGGAAACGAGCAGTACTTC. Translation gives CAWGDGVGNEQYF.

V and J are TRBV7-6 and TRBJ2-7; 13 bases are shared with TRBD2. Germline V gene sequence: CDR1 SGHVS, CDR2 FNYEAQ. The CDR3 totals 16 residues. Trimming at V came to 4 bases and at J to 2 bases, leaving 5 bases not matched to a gene. In nucleotides, the CDR3 is TGTGCCAGCAGCTCCAGACTAGCGGGGGGCCCCTACGAGCAGTACTTC. Translation gives CASSSRLAGGPYEQYF.

V gene TRBV9 combines with J gene TRBJ2-1, with a weak D call TRBD1 (6 bases). This CDR3 has 13 residues. Germline V CDR1 and CDR2: SGDLS, YYNGEE. Trimming shortened V by 0 bases and J by 6 bases, and 7 bases separated the two germline ends. The CDR3 here is CASSVDRANEQFF. CDR3 DNA: TGTGCCAGCAGCGTAGACAGGGCCAATGAGCAGTTCTTC.

The V call is TRBV29-1, the J call TRBJ2-7; D gene ambiguous. The CDR3 length is 13 residues. The V and J ends lost 1 base and 7 bases respectively, with 14 bases between them. Germline CDR1 SQVTM, CDR2 ANQGSEA. CDR3 DNA: TGCAGCGTTGAAGGGACCGGTTTGAGAGAGCAGTACTTC. Translating it yields CSVEGTGLREQYF.

The chain has TRBV5-1 and TRBJ2-3, with 9 bases aligning to TRBD1. This CDR3 comprises 18 residues. Germline CDR1 reads SGHRS; CDR2 reads YFSETQ. Trimming cost V 4 bases and J 3 bases; bases outside gene matches: 15. The CDR3 protein is CASSDGQGLGLGTDTQYF. CDR3 coding DNA: TGCGCCAGCAGCGATGGACAGGGGCTTGGGTTGGGGACAGATACGCAGTATTTT. The variable domain in full, completed from reference TRBV5-1 and TRBJ2-3, reads KAGVTQTPRYLIKTRGQQVTLSCSPISGHRSVSWYQQTPGQGLQFLFEYFSETQRNKGNFPGRFSGRQFSNSRSEMNVSTLELGDSALYLCASSDGQGLGLGTDTQYFGPGTRLTVL.

J is TRBJ2-7 and V is TRBV6-1; D might be TRBD1 or TRBD2, each matching 5 bases. The CDR3 runs 14 residues. V lost 2 bases and J 5 bases, leaving 13 bases between the germline ends. The V gene's germline CDR1 is MNHNS and CDR2 SASEGT. As DNA, the CDR3 is TGTGCCAGCAGTGAATACCGGGACGGCGACGAGCAGTACTTC. This gives the protein CASSEYRDGDEQYF.

This clone was observed a single time. The rearrangement joins TRBV20-1 to TRBJ1-2; D unresolved. Germline V gene sequence: CDR1 DFQATT, CDR2 SNEGSKA (reference sequence). This CDR3 region has 11 residues. Between the trimmed V and J ends, which lost 1 base and 8 bases, there was a span of 8 bases. Here the CDR3 DNA reads TGCAGTGCTAGAGTTACCGGGGGCTACACCTTC. It encodes CSARVTGGYTF.

The genes are TRBV6-5 and TRBJ2-5; unclear D gene. The CDR3 runs to 11 residues. Germline CDR1 reads MNHEY; CDR2 reads SVGAGI. Between the trimmed V and J ends, which lost 3 bases and 5 bases, there was a span of 4 bases. The DNA of the CDR3 is TGTGCCAGCAGTTATCTGGAGACCCAGTACTTC. It encodes CASSYLETQYF.

Worth noting for this clone: The DNA is omitted, as the CDR3 cannot be located on it reliably, and the CDR3 follows TCRdb's listing. The chain carries TRBV6-8 and TRBJ2-3; the DNA was not used to check the table's D call, TRBD2. The CDR3 comprises 14 residues, both ends counted. Germline assignment: CDR1 MNHGY and CDR2 SAAAGT. CDR3 loop: CALQDYNCTDTQYF.

The chain uses TRBV5-6 and TRBJ1-2; perhaps TRBD1 as D (5 bases). This CDR3 is built from 13 residues. Germline V CDR1 and CDR2: SGHDT, YYEEEE. V lost 6 bases, J lost 6 bases, and 15 bases lay in between. CDR3 loop: CASKIVGDHGYTF. The CDR3 nucleotides are TGTGCCAGCAAAATTGTGGGGGACCATGGCTACACCTTC.

V is TRBV5-1 and J is TRBJ2-2; TRBD1 might be the D (6 bases). Germline V gives CDR1 SGHRS, CDR2 YFSETQ. This CDR3 contains 16 residues. Trimming took 3 bases from V and 1 from J, leaving 13 bases between them. Here the CDR3 DNA reads TGCGCCAGCAGCTCGGACAGCCTAAGGAACACCGGGGAGCTGTTTTTT. Translation: CASSSDSLRNTGELFF.

This chain connects TRBV27 to TRBJ2-7, with TRBD1 matching over 9 bases. Per germline, CDR1 MNHEY and CDR2 SMNVEV (reference sequence). V trimming: 5 bases; J trimming: 7 bases; junction bases outside the gene matches: 15. The CDR3 consists of 16 residues. The CDR3 DNA is TGTGCCAGCAGTCCACAGGGGGCGCCCATCCTAGGTGAGCAGTACTTC. Translation: CASSPQGAPILGEQYF.

As concerns this clone: The same CDR3 can be traced to other DNA sequences in this sample. The genes are TRBV2 and TRBJ1-2; D call uncertain. The CDR3 extends over 15 amino acids. Trimming stripped 9 bases from V and 4 bases from J, with 21 bases between. The germline V gene has CDR1 SNHLY and CDR2 FYNNEI. The CDR3 DNA sequence: TGTGCCAGTAACTTCCTAGGGCAGGCCCCCTATGGCTACACCTTC. It specifies CASNFLGQAPYGYTF.

CDR3 sequence reads: CASSASQGIQPQHF. In nucleotides, the CDR3 is TGTGCCAGCAGTGCCTCCCAGGGAATTCAGCCCCAGCATTTT. V gene TRBV28 combines with J gene TRBJ1-5; D may be TRBD1 (5 bases). The CDR3 contains 14 residues. Trimming shortened V by 5 bases and J by 6 bases, and 14 bases separated the two germline ends. Germline CDR1 and CDR2: MDHEN and SYDVKM.

The gene calls are TRBV13 and TRBJ2-7; 9 bases match TRBD1. Germline V gene data show CDR1 as PRHDT and CDR2 as FYEKMQ (reference sequence). The CDR3 consists of 13 residues. V shed 4 bases, J shed 4 bases, and the junction held 2 bases outside the gene matches. As DNA, the CDR3 is TGTGCCAGCAGCTCGGACAGGGGATACGAGCAGTACTTC. Translation: CASSSDRGYEQYF.

The rearrangement joins TRBV5-1 to TRBJ2-3; 9 nucleotides agree with TRBD2. This CDR3 has 17 amino acids. Per germline, CDR1 SGHRS and CDR2 YFSETQ. J gave up 6 bases and V 1 base, and 12 bases lay outside the gene matches. The CDR3 nucleotides read TGCGCCAGCAGCTTGAGTACTCGCGGGGGGGGCCTTGATACGCAGTATTTT. Protein product: CASSLSTRGGGLDTQYF.

The chain joins TRBV9 to TRBJ2-5; TRBD2 aligns across 11 bases. The end of the DNA is better explained by TRBJ2-7, so the J call may be wrong. CDR1 SGDLS and CDR2 YYNGEE come from the germline V gene. The CDR3 is 15 residues long. This CDR3 is CASSVGLAGSYEQYF. The DNA of the CDR3 is TGTGCCAGCAGCGTAGGACTAGCGGGGTCCTACGAGCAGTACTTC.

This clone appeared a single time. V and J are TRBV6-1 and TRBJ2-5, with TRBD2 matching over 9 bases. Germline V gives CDR1 MNHNS, CDR2 SASEGT. The CDR3 extends over 16 amino acids. V lost 2 bases and J lost 5; bases outside the gene matches: 9. This chain's CDR3 is CASSERGGAPWETQYF. The CDR3 DNA reads TGTGCCAGCAGTGAACGCGGGGGGGCCCCCTGGGAGACCCAGTACTTC.

The chain links TRBV28 to TRBJ2-7; 9 bases match TRBD2. CDR1 is MDHEN and CDR2 is SYDVKM in the germline V gene. The CDR3 is made up of 12 amino acids. Germline trimming cut 7 bases from V and 5 bases from J; bases unmatched to any gene: 3. The DNA of the CDR3 is TGTGCCAGCACAGCGGGGGGTCACGAGCAGTACTTC. Translated: CASTAGGHEQYF.